The 11 T cell receptor beta chains in this list originate from one sample, sequenced in a study of identical twins. TCRdb analysed the 5' RACE reads with MiXCR anew, one entry per CDR3 protein. The table records a few hundred thousand distinct CDR3 sequences, roughly 18% of them present only once. Sequencing input: naive T cells sorted from blood. The receptors here all came from a man between 50 and 59 years old in good health.

V and J are TRBV6-1 and TRBJ1-2; 8 positions agree with TRBD1. The V gene end was trimmed by 8 bases and the J gene end by 4 bases; junction bases not matched to a gene: 6. This CDR3 is built from 13 residues. Germline loops: CDR1 MNHNS, CDR2 SASEGT. This CDR3 reads CASGTGGSYGYTF. In DNA form, the CDR3 reads TGTGCCAGCGGAACAGGGGGTAGCTATGGCTACACCTTC.

This clonotype was detected only a few times. This chain connects TRBV7-2 to TRBJ2-7, with unresolved D. The V gene lost 1 base and the J gene lost 4 bases, with 5 bases spanning the gap. The CDR3 runs to 12 residues. Germline CDR1 reads SGHTA; CDR2 reads FQGNSA. The CDR3: CASSLDMYEQYF. In DNA, the CDR3 is TGTGCCAGCAGCTTAGACATGTACGAGCAGTACTTC.

There are many counts of this clonotype. V usage is TRBV28 and J usage is TRBJ2-5, with D unclear. CDR1 and CDR2 from the germline V gene are MDHEN and SYDVKM. CDR3 length: 13 amino acids. The germline V and J ends were trimmed by 3 bases and 2 bases, with 7 bases remaining between them. CDR3 loop: CASSFVVQETQYF. CDR3 DNA sequence: TGTGCCAGCAGTTTTGTGGTTCAAGAGACCCAGTACTTC.

This clonotype was recorded many times. The chain links TRBV7-9 to TRBJ2-5, with 7 bases that match TRBD2. CDR1 is SEHNR, CDR2 FQNEAQ, per germline (reference sequence). V lost 4 bases and J lost 5; bases outside the gene matches: 10. The CDR3 has 15 residues. CDR3 in DNA: TGTGCCAGCAGCTCCCGGACTAGTTGGGCGGAGACCCAGTACTTC. Protein sequence: CASSSRTSWAETQYF.

The table lists this clonotype with a few counts. The chain links TRBV5-1 to TRBJ2-1, with 13 bases matching TRBD2. The V gene's germline CDR1 is SGHRS and CDR2 YFSETQ. V lost 4 bases and J lost 2; bases outside the gene matches: 0. The CDR3 consists of 15 residues. The CDR3: CASSGTSGTYNEQFF. In nucleotides, the CDR3 is TGCGCCAGCAGCGGGACTAGCGGGACCTACAATGAGCAGTTCTTC.

J is TRBJ1-2 and V is TRBV5-1; TRBD1 aligns across 8 bases. The CDR3 runs to 15 residues. Trimming cost V 0 bases and J 1 base; bases outside gene matches: 2. From germline, CDR1 is SGHRS and CDR2 YFSETQ. This CDR3 is CASSLGGQGNYGYTF. CDR3 nucleotide sequence: TGCGCCAGCAGCTTGGGTGGACAGGGTAACTATGGCTACACCTTC. Looking up the rest from reference TRBV5-1 and TRBJ1-2 gives the full variable domain: KAGVTQTPRYLIKTRGQQVTLSCSPISGHRSVSWYQQTPGQGLQFLFEYFSETQRNKGNFPGRFSGRQFSNSRSEMNVSTLELGDSALYLCASSLGGQGNYGYTFGSGTRLTVV.

A single count supports this clonotype. DNA for the CDR3: TGTGCCAGCTCACCAACCCCGGCCGCCGGGGAGCTGTTTTTT. As protein: CASSPTPAAGELFF. The chain combines TRBV18 with TRBJ2-2; D unclear. The germline V and J ends were trimmed by 2 bases and 6 bases, with 10 bases remaining between them. CDR1 is KGHSH and CDR2 is LQKENI in the germline V gene. The CDR3 has 14 residues. Variable domain in full (rest from reference TRBV18 and TRBJ2-2): NAGVMQNPRHLVRRRGQEARLRCSPMKGHSHVYWYRQLPEEGLKFMVYLQKENIIDESGMPKERFSAEFPKEGPSILRIQQVVRGDSAAYFCASSPTPAAGELFFGEGSRLTVL.

Ten or more counts support this clonotype. V and J are TRBV20-1 and TRBJ2-1, with D hard to call. Per the germline V gene, CDR1 is DFQATT and CDR2 is SNEGSKA (reference sequence). CDR3 length: 13 residues. V lost 0 bases and J 3 bases, leaving 6 bases between the germline ends. CDR3 protein: CSARDNSYNEQFF. CDR3 DNA sequence: TGCAGTGCTAGAGATAATAGCTACAATGAGCAGTTCTTC.

This clonotype was detected a few times. The chain has TRBV7-6 and TRBJ2-7, with 7 bases aligning to TRBD2. The germline V gene encodes CDR1 SGHVS and CDR2 FNYEAQ. Germline trimming cut 5 bases from V and 3 bases from J; bases unmatched to any gene: 10. The CDR3 runs to 15 residues. CDR3 sequence: CASSPRTRGDYEQYF. CDR3 in DNA: TGTGCCAGCAGCCCCCGGACTAGAGGGGACTACGAGCAGTACTTC.

The chain carries TRBV4-3 and TRBJ2-3; 11 positions match TRBD2. This CDR3 comprises 17 residues. Trimming removed 1 base from V and 3 bases from J; junction bases left unmatched: 6. CDR1 is LGHNA and CDR2 is YSLEER in the germline V gene. For the CDR3, the DNA is TGCGCCAGCAGCCAAGGAACTAGCGGGGGAAAAACAGATACGCAGTATTTT. Translated, it gives CASSQGTSGGKTDTQYF.

In this sample, this clonotype turned up a few times. The CDR3 DNA follows: TGTGCCACCAGCAGAGATCTGGCAGCTCCTAACTATGGCTACACCTTC. Translating it yields CATSRDLAAPNYGYTF. The chain is built from TRBV15 and TRBJ1-2; D gene unclear. Germline CDR1 LNHNV, CDR2 YYDKDF (reference sequence). Trimming removed 0 bases from V and 0 bases from J, with 11 bases in between. The CDR3 is 16 amino acids.